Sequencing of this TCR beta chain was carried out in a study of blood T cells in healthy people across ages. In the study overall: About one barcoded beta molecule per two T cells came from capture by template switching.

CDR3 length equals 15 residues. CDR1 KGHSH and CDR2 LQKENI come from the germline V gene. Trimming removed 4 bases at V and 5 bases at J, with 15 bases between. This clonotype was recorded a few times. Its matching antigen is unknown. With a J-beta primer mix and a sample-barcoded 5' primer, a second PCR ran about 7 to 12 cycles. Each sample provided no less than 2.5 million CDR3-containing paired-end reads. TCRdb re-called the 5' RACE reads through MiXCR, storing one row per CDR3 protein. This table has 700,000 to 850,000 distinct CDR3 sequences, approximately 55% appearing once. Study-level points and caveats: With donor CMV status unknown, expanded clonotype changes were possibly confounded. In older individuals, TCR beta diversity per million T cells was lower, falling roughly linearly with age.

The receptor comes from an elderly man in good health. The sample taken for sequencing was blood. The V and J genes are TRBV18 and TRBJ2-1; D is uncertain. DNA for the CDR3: TGTGCCAGCTCACTCACCACTCTAAGGGACAATGAGCAGTTCTTC. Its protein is CASSLTTLRDNEQFF.